This T cell receptor (beta chain) was obtained from a study of cytomegalovirus exposure and HLA in healthy donors. Whole-study findings and limits: Specificity for CMV antigens was confirmed in vitro for three of the CMV-associated chains. An ancestry cluster, one associated with Asian ancestry, reportedly showed fewer N-insertions than the approximately 720-donor mean in a later analysis. Reported findings show TCR beta sequences accurately forecast HLA-A and HLA-B alleles in most subjects. The later analysis indicated that the majority of CMV-associated TCR beta chains appeared HLA-restricted.

V lost 3 bases and J lost 8; bases outside the gene matches: 12. The germline V gene has CDR1 SGHRS and CDR2 YFSETQ. The CDR3 length is 16 residues. Comments on this clone: Its antigen remains unknown.

Researchers ran the PCR with 60 Vbeta and 13 Jbeta primers. The method was immunoSEQ multiplex PCR; TCRdb's version includes in-frame clones alone and lacks a portion of them. Of more than 200,000 clones listed, roughly 80% were seen once; the top ten hold roughly 16%. Sequencing input: PBMCs. This clonotype originated in a man between 35 and 55 years old in good health and CMV-seronegative. This rearrangement joins TRBV5-1 to TRBJ2-1; 9 nucleotides line up with TRBD2. CDR3: CASSSRGTSTLDEQFF. For the CDR3, the DNA is TGCGCCAGCAGCTCGAGGGGGACTAGCACACTCGATGAGCAGTTCTTC.